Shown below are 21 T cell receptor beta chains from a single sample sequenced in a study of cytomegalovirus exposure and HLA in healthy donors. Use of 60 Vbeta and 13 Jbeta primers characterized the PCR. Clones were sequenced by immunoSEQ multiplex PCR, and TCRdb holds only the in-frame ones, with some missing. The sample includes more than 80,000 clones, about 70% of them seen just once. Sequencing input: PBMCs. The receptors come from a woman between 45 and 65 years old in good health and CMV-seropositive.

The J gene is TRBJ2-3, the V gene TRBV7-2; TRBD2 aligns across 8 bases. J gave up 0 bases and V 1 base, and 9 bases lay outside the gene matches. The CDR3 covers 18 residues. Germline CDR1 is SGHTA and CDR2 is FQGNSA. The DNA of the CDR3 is TGTGCCAGCAGCTTAGTACCGGGGGGGTATTCTAGCACAGATACGCAGTATTTT. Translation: CASSLVPGGYSSTDTQYF. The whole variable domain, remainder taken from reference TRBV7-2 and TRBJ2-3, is GAGVSQSPSNKVTEKGKDVELRCDPISGHTALYWYRQSLGQGLEFLIYFQGNSAPDKSGLPSDRFSAERTGGSVSTLTIQRTQQEDSAVYLCASSLVPGGYSSTDTQYFGPGTRLTVL.

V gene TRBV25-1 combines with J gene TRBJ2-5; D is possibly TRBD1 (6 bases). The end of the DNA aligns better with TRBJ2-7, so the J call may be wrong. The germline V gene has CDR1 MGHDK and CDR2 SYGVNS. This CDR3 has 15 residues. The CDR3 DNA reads TGTGCCAGCAGTGCCCGCCGGCACAGGGCGTACGAGCAGTACTTC. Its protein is CASSARRHRAYEQYF.

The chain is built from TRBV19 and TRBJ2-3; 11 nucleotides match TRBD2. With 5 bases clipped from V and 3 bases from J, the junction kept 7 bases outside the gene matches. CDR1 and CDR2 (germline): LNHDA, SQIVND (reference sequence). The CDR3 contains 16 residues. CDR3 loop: CASSVSGGASTDTQYF. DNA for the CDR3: TGTGCCAGTAGTGTTAGCGGGGGGGCAAGTACAGATACGCAGTATTTT.

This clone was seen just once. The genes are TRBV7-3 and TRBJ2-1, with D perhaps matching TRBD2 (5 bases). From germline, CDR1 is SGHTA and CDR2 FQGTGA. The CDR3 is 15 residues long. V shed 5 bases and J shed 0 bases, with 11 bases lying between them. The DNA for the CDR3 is TGTGCCAGCAGCCGGAGCGGTAACTCCTACAATGAGCAGTTCTTC. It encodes CASSRSGNSYNEQFF.

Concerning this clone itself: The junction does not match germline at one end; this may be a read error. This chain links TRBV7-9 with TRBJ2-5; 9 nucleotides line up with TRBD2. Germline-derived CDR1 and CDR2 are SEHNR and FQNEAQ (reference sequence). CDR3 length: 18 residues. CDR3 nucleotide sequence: TGTTCCAGCAGCCGTGTTCCGGGACTAGCTGTAGTCGGGGAGACCCAGTACTTC. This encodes CSSSRVPGLAVVGETQYF. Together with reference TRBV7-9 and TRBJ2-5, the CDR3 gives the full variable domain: DTGVSQNPRHKITKRGQNVTFRCDPISEHNRLYWYRQTLGQGPEFLTYFQNEAQLEKSRLLSDRFSAERPKGSFSTLEIQRTEQGDSAMYLCSSSRVPGLAVVGETQYFGPGTRLLVL.

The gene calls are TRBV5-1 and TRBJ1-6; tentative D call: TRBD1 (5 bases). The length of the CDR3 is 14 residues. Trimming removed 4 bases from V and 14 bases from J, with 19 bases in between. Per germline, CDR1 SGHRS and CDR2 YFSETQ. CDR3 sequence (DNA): TGCGCCAGCAGCCCGGAGCCGGGGGAGGTGGCCCTCCACTTT. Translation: CASSPEPGEVALHF.

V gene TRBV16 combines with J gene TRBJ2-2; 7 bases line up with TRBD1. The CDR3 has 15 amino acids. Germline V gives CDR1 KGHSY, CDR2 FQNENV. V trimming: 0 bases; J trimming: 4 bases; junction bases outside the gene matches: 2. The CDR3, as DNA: TGTGCCAGCAGCCAATCGGCAGGGGGCACCGGGGAGCTGTTTTTT. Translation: CASSQSAGGTGELFF.

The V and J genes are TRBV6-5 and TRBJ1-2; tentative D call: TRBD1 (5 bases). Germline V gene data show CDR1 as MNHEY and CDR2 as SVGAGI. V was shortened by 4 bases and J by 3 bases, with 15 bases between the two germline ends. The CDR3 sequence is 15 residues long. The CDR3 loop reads CASSSVTVWDYGYTF. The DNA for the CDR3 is TGTGCCAGCAGTTCAGTGACAGTCTGGGACTATGGCTACACCTTC.

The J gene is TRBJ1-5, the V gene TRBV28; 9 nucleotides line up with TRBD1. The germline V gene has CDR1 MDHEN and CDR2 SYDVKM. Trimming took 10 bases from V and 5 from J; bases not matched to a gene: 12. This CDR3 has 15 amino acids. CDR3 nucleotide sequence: TGTGCCACCCTACTACCGGGACAGGGTTATCAGCCCCAGCATTTT. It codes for CATLLPGQGYQPQHF.

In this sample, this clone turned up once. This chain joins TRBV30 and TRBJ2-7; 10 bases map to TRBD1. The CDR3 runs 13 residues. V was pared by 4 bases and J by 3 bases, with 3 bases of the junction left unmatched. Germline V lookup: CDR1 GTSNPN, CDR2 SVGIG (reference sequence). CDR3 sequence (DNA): TGTGCCTGGAAACGGACAGGGGGCTACGAGCAGTACTTC. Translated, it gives CAWKRTGGYEQYF.

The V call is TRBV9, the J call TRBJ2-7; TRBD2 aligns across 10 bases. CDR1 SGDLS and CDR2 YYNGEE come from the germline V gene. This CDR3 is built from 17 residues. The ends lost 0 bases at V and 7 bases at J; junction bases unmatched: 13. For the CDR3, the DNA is TGTGCCAGCAGCGTAGGGGCTAGCGGGGGCCCCTCGCGTGAGCAGTACTTC. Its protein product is CASSVGASGGPSREQYF.

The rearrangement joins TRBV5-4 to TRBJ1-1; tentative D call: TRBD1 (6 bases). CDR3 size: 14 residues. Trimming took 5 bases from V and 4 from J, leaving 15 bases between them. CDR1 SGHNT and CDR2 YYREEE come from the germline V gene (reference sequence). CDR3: CASSLNRDSTEAFF. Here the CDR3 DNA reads TGTGCCAGCAGTTTAAACAGGGATTCCACTGAAGCTTTCTTT.

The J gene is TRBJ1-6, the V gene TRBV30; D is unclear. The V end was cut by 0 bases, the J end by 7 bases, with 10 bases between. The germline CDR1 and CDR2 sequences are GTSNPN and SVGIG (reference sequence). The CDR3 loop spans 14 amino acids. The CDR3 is CAWSVGSGNSPLHF. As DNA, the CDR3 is TGTGCCTGGAGTGTAGGAAGCGGGAATTCACCCCTCCACTTT.

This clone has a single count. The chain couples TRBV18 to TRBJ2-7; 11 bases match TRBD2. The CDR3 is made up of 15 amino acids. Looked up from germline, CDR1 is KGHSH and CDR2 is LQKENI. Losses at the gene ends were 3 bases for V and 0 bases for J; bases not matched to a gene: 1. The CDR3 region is CASSPLAGGSYEQYF. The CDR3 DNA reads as TGTGCCAGCTCACCGCTAGCGGGGGGCTCCTACGAGCAGTACTTC.

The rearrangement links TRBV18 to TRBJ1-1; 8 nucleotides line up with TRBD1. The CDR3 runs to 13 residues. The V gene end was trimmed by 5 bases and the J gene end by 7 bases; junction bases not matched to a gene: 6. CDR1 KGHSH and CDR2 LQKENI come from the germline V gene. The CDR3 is CASSYGGQGEAFF. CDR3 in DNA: TGTGCCAGCTCATACGGAGGACAGGGTGAAGCTTTCTTT.

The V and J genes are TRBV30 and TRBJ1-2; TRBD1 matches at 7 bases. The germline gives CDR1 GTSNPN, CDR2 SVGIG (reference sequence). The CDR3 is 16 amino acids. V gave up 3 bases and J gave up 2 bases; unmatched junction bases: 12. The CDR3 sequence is CAWRKGLGQRNYGYTF. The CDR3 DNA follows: TGTGCCTGGAGGAAGGGCTTGGGACAGAGAAACTATGGCTACACCTTC.

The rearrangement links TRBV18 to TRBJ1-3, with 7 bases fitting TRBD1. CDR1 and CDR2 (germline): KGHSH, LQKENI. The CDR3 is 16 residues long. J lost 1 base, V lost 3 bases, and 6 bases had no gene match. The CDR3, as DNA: TGTGCCAGCTCACCGTCACAGGGGCGATCTGGAAACACCATATATTTT. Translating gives CASSPSQGRSGNTIYF.

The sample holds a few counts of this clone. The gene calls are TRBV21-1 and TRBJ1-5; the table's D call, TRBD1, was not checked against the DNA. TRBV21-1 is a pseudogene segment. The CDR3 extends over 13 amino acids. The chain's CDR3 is CASRGQRDQPQHF. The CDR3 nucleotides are TGTGCCAGCAGGGGACAGCGAGATCAGCCCCAGCATTTT.

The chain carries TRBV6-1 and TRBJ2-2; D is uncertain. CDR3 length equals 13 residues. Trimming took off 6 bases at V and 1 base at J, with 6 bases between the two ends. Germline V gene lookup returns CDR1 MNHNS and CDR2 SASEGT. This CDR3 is CASRHVNTGELFF. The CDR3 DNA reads TGTGCCAGCAGACATGTGAACACCGGGGAGCTGTTTTTT.

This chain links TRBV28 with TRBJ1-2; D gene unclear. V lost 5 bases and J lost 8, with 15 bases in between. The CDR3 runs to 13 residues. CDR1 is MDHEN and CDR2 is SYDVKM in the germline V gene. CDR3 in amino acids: CASSPESGRGYTF. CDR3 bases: TGTGCCAGCAGTCCCGAGTCAGGAAGGGGCTACACCTTC.

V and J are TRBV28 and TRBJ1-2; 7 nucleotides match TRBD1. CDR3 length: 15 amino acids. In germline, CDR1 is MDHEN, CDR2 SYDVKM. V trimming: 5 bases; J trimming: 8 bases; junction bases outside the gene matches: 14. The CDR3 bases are TGTGCCAGCAGTCGGGGGGGATCGACAGGGAGAGGCTACACCTTC. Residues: CASSRGGSTGRGYTF.